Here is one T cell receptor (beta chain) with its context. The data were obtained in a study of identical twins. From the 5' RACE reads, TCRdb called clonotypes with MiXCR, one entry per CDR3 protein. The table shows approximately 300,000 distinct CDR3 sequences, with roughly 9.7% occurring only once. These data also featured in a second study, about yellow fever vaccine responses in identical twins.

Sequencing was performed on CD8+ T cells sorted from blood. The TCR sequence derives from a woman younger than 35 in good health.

The CDR3 region is CSAVTFGSSYEQYF. The CDR3 bases are TGCAGTGCTGTTACCTTTGGGTCCAGCTACGAGCAGTACTTC. This rearrangement joins TRBV20-1 to TRBJ2-7; D unresolved. Trimming pared 5 bases from V and 3 bases from J, leaving 17 bases between. The CDR3 is made up of 14 amino acids. CDR1 DFQATT and CDR2 SNEGSKA come from the germline V gene (reference sequence).